The 8 T cell receptor beta chains below were found in one sample sequenced in a study of T cell repertoires in cytomegalovirus infection. These receptors' targets are unknown. TCRdb independently ran MiXCR on the reads; one entry per CDR3 protein. The table shows about 340,000 distinct CDR3 sequences, with about 27% occurring only once. The material was cultured PBMCs, obtained from culture after CMV antigen stimulation. The receptors come from a human donor in good health (CMV status not recorded). Some clones in this sample may be carry-over from other donors' samples.

This clonotype was seen more than once but under ten times. The chain is built from TRBV29-1 and TRBJ1-2; D possibly corresponds to TRBD1 (5 bases). Germline V lookup: CDR1 SQVTM, CDR2 ANQGSEA. Trimming took off 2 bases at V and 3 bases at J, with 13 bases between the two ends. The CDR3 extends over 14 amino acids. The CDR3 nucleotides read TGCAGCGTTGAACAGTCAGGGCAGGACTATGGCTACACCTTC. Its protein is CSVEQSGQDYGYTF.

The J gene is TRBJ1-1, the V gene TRBV7-6; tentative D call: TRBD1 (6 bases). In germline, CDR1 is SGHVS, CDR2 FNYEAQ. V dropped 2 bases and J dropped 3 bases, with 16 bases sitting between them. The CDR3 contains 16 residues. This CDR3 reads CASSLQGGMEDTEAFF. The CDR3 DNA follows: TGTGCCAGCAGCTTACAAGGGGGTATGGAGGACACTGAAGCTTTCTTT.

The chain uses TRBV12-3 or TRBV12-4 and TRBJ1-5; a possible D gene is TRBD1 (5 bases). The CDR3 is made up of 15 amino acids. The V gene lost 6 bases and the J gene lost 0 bases, with 12 bases spanning the gap. CDR3: CASRPGGGSNQPQHF. As DNA, the CDR3 is TGTGCCAGCAGACCCGGGGGGGGTAGCAATCAGCCCCAGCATTTT.

The chain links TRBV5-5 to TRBJ1-2; 7 bases fit TRBD1. V shed 2 bases, J shed 2 bases, and the junction held 12 bases outside the gene matches. Germline V lookup: CDR1 SGHKS, CDR2 YYEKEE (reference sequence). This CDR3 has 17 residues. As DNA, the CDR3 is TGTGCCAGCAGCTTTAAGATCGGACAGGCGATAAACTATGGCTACACCTTC. Translation: CASSFKIGQAINYGYTF.

The V and J genes are TRBV19 and TRBJ2-7, with D perhaps assigned TRBD1 or TRBD2 (6 bases each). The CDR3 spans 16 residues. Trimming stripped 3 bases from V and 0 bases from J, with 15 bases between. Germline V gives CDR1 LNHDA, CDR2 SQIVND (reference sequence). The CDR3 DNA sequence: TGTGCCAGTAGTATTGCGGGACAACTTAGCTCCTACGAGCAGTACTTC. Translating it yields CASSIAGQLSSYEQYF.

V gene TRBV5-4 combines with J gene TRBJ1-6, with no clear D. The CDR3 has 14 residues. The germline CDR1 and CDR2 sequences are SGHNT and YYREEE (reference sequence). V lost 4 bases to trimming and J lost 11 bases, with 16 bases between them. CDR3 DNA sequence: TGTGCCAGCAGCCTCGGAGGGCCGAATGCACCCCTCCACTTT. Translated: CASSLGGPNAPLHF. Full variable domain (remainder filled in from reference TRBV5-4 and TRBJ1-6): ETGVTQSPTHLIKTRGQQVTLRCSSQSGHNTVSWYQQALGQGPQFIFQYYREEENGRGNFPPRFSGLQFPNYSSELNVNALELDDSALYLCASSLGGPNAPLHFGNGTRLTVT.

This clonotype came up a few times. V gene TRBV12-3 or TRBV12-4 combines with J gene TRBJ1-5; no clear D gene. Trimming took off 5 bases at V and 7 bases at J, with 15 bases between the two ends. The CDR3 totals 14 residues. The CDR3 bases are TGTGCCAGCAGTCTCGAAGTTTCTGGACAGCCCCAGCATTTT. Its translation: CASSLEVSGQPQHF.

The CDR3 region is CASSGGRGDNEQFF. CDR3 DNA sequence: TGCGCCAGCAGCGGGGGGCGGGGGGACAATGAGCAGTTCTTC. The chain couples TRBV4-1 to TRBJ2-1, with 8 bases lining up with TRBD2. Germline V gene lookup returns CDR1 MGHRA and CDR2 YSYEKL. The CDR3 covers 14 residues. The V gene end was trimmed by 5 bases and the J gene end by 5 bases; junction bases not matched to a gene: 5.